This T cell receptor (beta chain) is from a study of blood T cell repertoires in COVID-19. Study in general: Acute and convalescent COVID-19 specimens originated in the United States, Italy and Spain. Nucleic acid was either cDNA or gDNA, and it came from T cells, B-cell-depleted T cells, or PBMCs.

The Seattle patients, enrolled during active infection, were followed longitudinally. In the original processing: Researchers report that nucleated cell counts were estimated from reference gene primer amplification. This table comes from immunoSEQ multiplex PCR, and its TCRdb copy is limited to in-frame clones, with some not included. That table is the source of V, J and clone size, and D and trimming were worked out from the DNA. The table shows more than 150,000 clones, with 81% occurring only once. The CDR3 loop spans 14 amino acids. Germline CDR1 SGHNT, CDR2 YENEEA. Trimming pared 0 bases from V and 0 bases from J, leaving 3 bases between.

What was sequenced was peripheral blood. The chain recombines TRBV11-3 with TRBJ1-3; D is unresolved. The receptor comes from a woman of 80 years or more with COVID-19, enrolled during active disease. CDR3 nucleotides: TGTGCCAGCAGCTTAGACAGCTCTGGAAACACCATATATTTT. The encoded protein is CASSLDSSGNTIYF. The full variable domain, completed using reference TRBV11-3 and TRBJ1-3, is EAGVVQSPRYKIIEKKQPVAFWCNPISGHNTLYWYLQNLGQGPELLIRYENEEAVDDSQLPKDRFSAERLKGVDSTLKIQPAELGDSAVYLCASSLDSSGNTIYFGEGSWLTVV.